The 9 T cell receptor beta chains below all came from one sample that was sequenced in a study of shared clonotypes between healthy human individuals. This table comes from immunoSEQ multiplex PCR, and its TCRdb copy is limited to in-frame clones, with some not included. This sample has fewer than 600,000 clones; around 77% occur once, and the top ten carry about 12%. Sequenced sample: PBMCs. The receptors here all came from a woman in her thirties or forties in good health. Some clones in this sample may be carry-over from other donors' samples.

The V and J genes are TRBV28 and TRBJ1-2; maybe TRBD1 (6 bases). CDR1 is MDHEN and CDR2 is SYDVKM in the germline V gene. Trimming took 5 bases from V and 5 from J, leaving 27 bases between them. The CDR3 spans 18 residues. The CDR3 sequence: CASSRRPTGLIVLYGYTF. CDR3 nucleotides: TGTGCCAGCAGTAGGCGCCCGACAGGTTTGATAGTTTTATATGGCTACACCTTC.

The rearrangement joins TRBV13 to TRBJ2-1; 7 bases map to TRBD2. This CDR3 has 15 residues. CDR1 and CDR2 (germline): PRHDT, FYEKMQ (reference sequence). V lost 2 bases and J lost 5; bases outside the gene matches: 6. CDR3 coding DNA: TGTGCCAGCAGCTTAATGGCTAGCGGACACAATGAGCAGTTCTTC. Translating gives CASSLMASGHNEQFF.

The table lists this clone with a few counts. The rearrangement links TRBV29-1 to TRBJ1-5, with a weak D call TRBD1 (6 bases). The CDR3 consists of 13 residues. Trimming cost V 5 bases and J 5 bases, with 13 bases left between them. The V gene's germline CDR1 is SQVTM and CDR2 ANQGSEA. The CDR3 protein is CSVRGGDDQPQHF. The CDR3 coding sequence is TGCAGCGTTAGGGGGGGGGACGATCAGCCCCAGCATTTT.

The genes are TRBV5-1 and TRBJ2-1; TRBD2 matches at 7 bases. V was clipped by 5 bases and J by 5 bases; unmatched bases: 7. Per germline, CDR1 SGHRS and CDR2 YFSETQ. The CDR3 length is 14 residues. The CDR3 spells CASSSASGHNEQFF. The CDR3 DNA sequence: TGCGCCAGCAGTTCGGCTAGCGGTCACAATGAGCAGTTCTTC.

The CDR3 DNA reads TGTGCCAGCAGCGTAGTGAGCGGGAGCAGTGAGCAGTTCTTC. It yields the protein CASSVVSGSSEQFF. This chain joins TRBV9 and TRBJ2-1, with 8 bases fitting TRBD2. Trimming cost V 0 bases and J 9 bases; bases outside gene matches: 5. The V gene's germline CDR1 is SGDLS and CDR2 YYNGEE. The CDR3 has 14 amino acids. Filled out from reference TRBV9 and TRBJ2-1, the complete variable domain reads DSGVTQTPKHLITATGQRVTLRCSPRSGDLSVYWYQQSLDQGLQFLIQYYNGEERAKGNILERFSAQQFPDLHSELNLSSLELGDSALYFCASSVVSGSSEQFFGPGTRLTVL.

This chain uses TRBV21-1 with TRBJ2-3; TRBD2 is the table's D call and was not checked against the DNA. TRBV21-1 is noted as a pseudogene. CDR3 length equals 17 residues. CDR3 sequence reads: CASSPGLAGGRTDTQYF. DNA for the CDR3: TGTGCCAGCAGCCCGGGACTAGCGGGAGGGCGGACAGATACGCAGTATTTT.

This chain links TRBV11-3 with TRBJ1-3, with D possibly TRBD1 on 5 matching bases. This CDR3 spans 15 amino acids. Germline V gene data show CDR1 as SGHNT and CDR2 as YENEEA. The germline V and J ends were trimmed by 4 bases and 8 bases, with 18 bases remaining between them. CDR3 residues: CASSSGGTVRDTIYF. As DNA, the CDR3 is TGTGCCAGCAGCTCCGGGGGTACAGTGAGAGACACCATATATTTT.

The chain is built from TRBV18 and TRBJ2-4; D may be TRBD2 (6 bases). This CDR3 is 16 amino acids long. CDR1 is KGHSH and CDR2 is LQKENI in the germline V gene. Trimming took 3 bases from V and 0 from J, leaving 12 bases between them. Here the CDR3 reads CASSPPGEIAKNIQYF. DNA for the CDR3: TGTGCCAGCTCACCGCCGGGAGAAATAGCCAAAAACATTCAGTACTTC.

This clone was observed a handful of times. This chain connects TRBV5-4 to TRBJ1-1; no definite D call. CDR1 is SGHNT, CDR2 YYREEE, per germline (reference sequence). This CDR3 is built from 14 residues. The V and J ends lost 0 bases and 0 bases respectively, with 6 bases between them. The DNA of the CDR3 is TGTGCCAGCAGCTTGGAGCCAATGAACACTGAAGCTTTCTTT. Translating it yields CASSLEPMNTEAFF.